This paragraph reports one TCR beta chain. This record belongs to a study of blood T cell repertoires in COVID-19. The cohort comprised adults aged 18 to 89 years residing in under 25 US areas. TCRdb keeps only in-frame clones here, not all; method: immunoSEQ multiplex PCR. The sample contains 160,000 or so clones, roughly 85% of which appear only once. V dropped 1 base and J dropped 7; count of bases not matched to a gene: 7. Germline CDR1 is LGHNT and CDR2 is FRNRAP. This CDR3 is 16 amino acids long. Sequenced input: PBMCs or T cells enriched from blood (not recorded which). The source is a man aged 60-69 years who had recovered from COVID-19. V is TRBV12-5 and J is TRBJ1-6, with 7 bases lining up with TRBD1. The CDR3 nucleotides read TGTGCTAGTGGTTTGGGACAGGGCTTATGGAATTCACCCCTCCACTTT. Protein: CASGLGQGLWNSPLHF.